The 12 T cell receptor beta chains below were found in one sample sequenced in a study of tumor and adjacent non-tumor tissue in lung cancer. The template was RNA from unsorted bulk tissue. TCRbeta libraries were built with three rounds of nested PCR, modified from ARM-PCR. TCRdb analysed the multiplex PCR reads with MiXCR anew, one entry per CDR3 protein. The repertoire holds 65,000 to 70,000 distinct CDR3 sequences, with around 60% as singletons. The sequenced material came from lung tumor tissue. These receptors were obtained from a man in his forties or fifties with non-small cell lung cancer.

A remark on this clonotype: The junction departs from germline at one end; a sequencing error may be responsible. The chain carries TRBV29-1 and TRBJ2-3, with D possibly TRBD1 on 5 matching bases. Germline V gives CDR1 SQVTM, CDR2 ANQGSEA. The CDR3 is made up of 14 amino acids. The CDR3 sequence is CSGNPGFGTYTQYF. CDR3 sequence (DNA): TGCAGCGGTAACCCAGGGTTCGGCACATATACGCAGTATTTT.

Only one count was recorded for this clonotype. The rearrangement links TRBV5-1 to TRBJ1-4, with 7 bases lining up with TRBD1. The CDR3 consists of 16 residues. V was clipped by 2 bases and J by 5 bases; unmatched bases: 9. Germline V gene sequence: CDR1 SGHRS, CDR2 YFSETQ. The CDR3 here is CASSFITGVLNEKLFF. Here the CDR3 DNA reads TGCGCCAGCAGCTTCATCACAGGGGTCCTGAATGAAAAACTGTTTTTT.

Many counts were recorded for this clonotype. The V and J genes are TRBV29-1 and TRBJ2-5, with D maybe TRBD2 (6 bases). Deletions cut 5 bases from V and 5 bases from J, with 9 bases between. The CDR3 has 11 amino acids. Looked up from germline, CDR1 is SQVTM and CDR2 is ANQGSEA. The CDR3 protein is CSVLASETQYF. In DNA form, the CDR3 reads TGCAGCGTTCTAGCGTCGGAGACCCAGTACTTC.

With regard to this clonotype: It may be a read error: a sequence one base away is much more abundant. This rearrangement joins TRBV6-1 to TRBJ1-2, with D uncertain. This CDR3 is 12 amino acids long. The germline gives CDR1 MNHNS, CDR2 SASEGT. DNA for the CDR3: TGTGCCAGCACTAATACAGTTTATGGCTACGCCTTC. This translates into CASTNTVYGYAF.

Regarding this clonotype: The germline gene is not matched at one end of the junction; a read error may be the cause. The chain carries TRBV11-2 and TRBJ2-7, with 7 bases fitting TRBD2. CDR1 and CDR2 (germline): SGHAT, FQNNGV. The CDR3 is 14 amino acids. Here the CDR3 DNA reads TGTGCCAGCAGCTCAGCGCTTAGGGACTACGAGCAATACTTC. It translates to CASSSALRDYEQYF.

Comment on this clonotype: The junction shows a germline mismatch at one end, possibly a read error. V usage is TRBV12-3 or TRBV12-4 and J usage is TRBJ1-1, with 7 bases lining up with TRBD1. CDR3 length equals 14 residues. CDR3 region: CDSCLGTVGTETFF. The CDR3, as DNA: TGTGACAGCTGCCTTGGGACAGTAGGGACTGAAACTTTCTTT.

The rearrangement uses TRBV10-3 and TRBJ2-6; TRBD1 is a possible D gene (5 bases). Trimming pared 3 bases from V and 6 bases from J, leaving 12 bases between. Germline-derived CDR1 and CDR2 are ENHRY and SYGVKD. The CDR3 has 15 residues. The CDR3 DNA follows: TGTGCCATCAGTGATTGGGGCCCTGAGGCCAACGTCCTGACTTTC. Its protein is CAISDWGPEANVLTF.

This clonotype was recorded once. An end of the junction differs from the germline gene, which may be a read error. The chain has TRBV10-2 and TRBJ1-4; a weak D match, TRBD1 (5 bases). Germline V lookup: CDR1 WSHSY, CDR2 SAAADI. The CDR3 loop spans 13 amino acids. The CDR3 loop is CASSEQGGGKLLF. CDR3 in DNA: TGCGCCAGCAGTGAGCAGGGCGGTGGAAAACTGTTATTT.

A single count supports this clonotype. It is likely a read error, because the conserved phenylalanine at the end of the CDR3 is missing. The V and J genes are TRBV2 and TRBJ1-2, with D tentatively TRBD1 (6 bases). The CDR3 sequence is 12 residues long. Germline CDR1 is SNHLY and CDR2 is FYNNEI. Trimming removed 7 bases from V and 8 bases from J, with 14 bases in between. The CDR3 spells CASNRGALGYTY. Here the CDR3 DNA reads TGTGCCAGCAATCGGGGGGCTTTGGGCTACACCTAC.

This clonotype was counted at least ten times. The rearrangement uses TRBV20-1 and TRBJ2-7; weak D call: TRBD2 (5 bases). The CDR3 extends over 16 amino acids. Trimming pared 6 bases from V and 6 bases from J, leaving 27 bases between. CDR1 is DFQATT, CDR2 SNEGSKA, per germline (reference sequence). CDR3 bases: TGCAGTGCGTATCAGCCTCCTAGCAACGACTCACCCGAGCAGTACTTC. This gives the protein CSAYQPPSNDSPEQYF.

Remarks on this clonotype: One end of the junction fails to match germline, which may point to a read error. V and J are TRBV6-2 or TRBV6-3 and TRBJ2-1; D is uncertain. CDR1 is MNHEY, CDR2 SVGEGT, per germline. This CDR3 is 12 amino acids long. Here the CDR3 DNA reads TGTGACAGCAGTTCCTCCTACAATGAGCAGTTCTTC. Protein sequence: CDSSSSYNEQFF.

As to this clonotype: A read error may produce the germline difference seen at one junction end. The rearrangement joins TRBV29-1 to TRBJ1-5; no clear D. The CDR3 runs 15 residues. The V gene's germline CDR1 is SQVTM and CDR2 ANQGSEA. The CDR3 region is CNIAFRSGDDQPQHF. The CDR3 nucleotides read TGTAACATTGCCTTCAGGTCTGGAGACGATCAGCCCCAGCATTTT.